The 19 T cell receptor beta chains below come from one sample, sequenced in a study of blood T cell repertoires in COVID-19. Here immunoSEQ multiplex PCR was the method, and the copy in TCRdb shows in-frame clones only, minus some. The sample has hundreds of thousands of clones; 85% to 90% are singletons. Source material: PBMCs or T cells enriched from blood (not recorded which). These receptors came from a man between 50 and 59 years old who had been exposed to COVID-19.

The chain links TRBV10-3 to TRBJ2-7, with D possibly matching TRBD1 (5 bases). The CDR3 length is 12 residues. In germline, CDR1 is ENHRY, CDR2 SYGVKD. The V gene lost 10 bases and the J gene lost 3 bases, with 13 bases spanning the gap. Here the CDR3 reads CATLGPDYEQYF. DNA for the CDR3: TGTGCCACCTTGGGGCCAGACTACGAGCAGTACTTC.

CDR3 sequence (DNA): TGCGCCAGCAGCGAGCAGGGGTTGGGTTGGAACACTGAAGCTTTCTTT. It encodes CASSEQGLGWNTEAFF. V gene TRBV5-1 combines with J gene TRBJ1-1; D possibly corresponds to TRBD1 (6 bases). V shed 4 bases and J shed 1 base, with 17 bases lying between them. The germline V gene has CDR1 SGHRS and CDR2 YFSETQ. The length of the CDR3 is 16 residues.

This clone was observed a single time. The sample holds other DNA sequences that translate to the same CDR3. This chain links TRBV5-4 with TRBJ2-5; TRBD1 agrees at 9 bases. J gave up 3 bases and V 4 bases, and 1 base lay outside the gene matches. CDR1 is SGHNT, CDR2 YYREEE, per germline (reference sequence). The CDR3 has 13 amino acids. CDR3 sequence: CASSRTGEETQYF. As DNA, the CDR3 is TGTGCCAGCAGCAGGACAGGGGAAGAGACCCAGTACTTC.

DNA of the CDR3: TGTGCCAGCAGCTTAACCCCCTCTACGTGGAATGAGCAGTTCTTC. Its translation is CASSLTPSTWNEQFF. The genes are TRBV7-3 and TRBJ2-1; no firm D call. The germline V and J ends were trimmed by 0 bases and 7 bases, with 13 bases remaining between them. The CDR3 has 15 residues. Germline lookup yields CDR1 SGHTA and CDR2 FQGTGA.

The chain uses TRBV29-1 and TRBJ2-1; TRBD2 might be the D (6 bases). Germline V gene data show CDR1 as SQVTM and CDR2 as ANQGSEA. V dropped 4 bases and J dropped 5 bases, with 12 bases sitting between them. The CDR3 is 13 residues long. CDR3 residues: CSVGQRANNEQFF. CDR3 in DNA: TGCAGCGTTGGCCAGCGGGCGAACAATGAGCAGTTCTTC.

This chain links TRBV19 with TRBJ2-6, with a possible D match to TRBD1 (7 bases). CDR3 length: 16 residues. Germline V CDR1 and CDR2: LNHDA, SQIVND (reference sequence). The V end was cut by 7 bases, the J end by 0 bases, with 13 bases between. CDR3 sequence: CASKQGDFSGANVLTF. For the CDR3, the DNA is TGTGCCAGTAAGCAGGGGGACTTCTCTGGGGCCAACGTCCTGACTTTC.

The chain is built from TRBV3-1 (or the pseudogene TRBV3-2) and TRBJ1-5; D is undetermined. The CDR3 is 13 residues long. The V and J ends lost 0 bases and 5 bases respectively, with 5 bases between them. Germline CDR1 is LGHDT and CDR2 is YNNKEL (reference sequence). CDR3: CASSQDPHQPQHF. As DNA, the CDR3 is TGTGCCAGCAGCCAAGATCCTCATCAGCCCCAGCATTTT.

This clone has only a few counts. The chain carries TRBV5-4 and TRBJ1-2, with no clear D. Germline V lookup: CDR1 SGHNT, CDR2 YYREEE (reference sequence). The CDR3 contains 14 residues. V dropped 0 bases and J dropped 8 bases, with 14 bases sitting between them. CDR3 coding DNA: TGTGCCAGCAGCTTGGTGGCGGTGGCGGGAGGCTACACCTTC. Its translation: CASSLVAVAGGYTF.

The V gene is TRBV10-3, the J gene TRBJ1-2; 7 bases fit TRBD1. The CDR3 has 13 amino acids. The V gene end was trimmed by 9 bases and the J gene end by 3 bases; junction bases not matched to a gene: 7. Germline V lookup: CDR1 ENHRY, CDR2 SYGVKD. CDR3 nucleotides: TGTGCCATTACGACAGGGTGGGACTATGGCTACACCTTC. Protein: CAITTGWDYGYTF.

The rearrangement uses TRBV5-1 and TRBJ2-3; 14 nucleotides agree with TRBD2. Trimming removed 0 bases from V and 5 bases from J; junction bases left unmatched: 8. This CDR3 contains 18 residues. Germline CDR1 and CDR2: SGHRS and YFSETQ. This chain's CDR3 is CASSLARGLAGGRDTQYF. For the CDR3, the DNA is TGCGCCAGCAGCTTGGCCCGAGGACTAGCGGGGGGCCGAGATACGCAGTATTTT. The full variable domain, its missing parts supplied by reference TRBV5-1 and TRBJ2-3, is KAGVTQTPRYLIKTRGQQVTLSCSPISGHRSVSWYQQTPGQGLQFLFEYFSETQRNKGNFPGRFSGRQFSNSRSEMNVSTLELGDSALYLCASSLARGLAGGRDTQYFGPGTRLTVL.

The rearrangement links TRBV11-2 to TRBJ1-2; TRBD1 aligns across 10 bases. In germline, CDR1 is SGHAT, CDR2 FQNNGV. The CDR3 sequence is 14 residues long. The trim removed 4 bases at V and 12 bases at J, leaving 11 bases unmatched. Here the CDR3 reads CASSYGQGVFSHTF. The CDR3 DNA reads TGTGCCAGCAGCTACGGACAGGGGGTTTTTTCCCACACCTTC.

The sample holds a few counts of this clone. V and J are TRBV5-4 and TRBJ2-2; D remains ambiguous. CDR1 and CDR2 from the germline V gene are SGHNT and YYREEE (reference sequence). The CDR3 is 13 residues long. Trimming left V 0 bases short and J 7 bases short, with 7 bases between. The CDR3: CASSLVTGGELFF. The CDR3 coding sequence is TGTGCCAGCAGCTTGGTGACTGGCGGGGAGCTGTTTTTT. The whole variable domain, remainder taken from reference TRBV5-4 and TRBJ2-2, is ETGVTQSPTHLIKTRGQQVTLRCSSQSGHNTVSWYQQALGQGPQFIFQYYREEENGRGNFPPRFSGLQFPNYSSELNVNALELDDSALYLCASSLVTGGELFFGEGSRLTVL.

In DNA, the CDR3 is TGTGCCAGCAGCTTTAGCGGGATGTCAGAGACCCAGTACTTC. Its protein is CASSFSGMSETQYF. The chain recombines TRBV5-4 with TRBJ2-5; 8 bases align to TRBD2. V was pared by 2 bases and J by 4 bases, with 4 bases of the junction left unmatched. The CDR3 runs 14 residues. Germline CDR1 SGHNT, CDR2 YYREEE (reference sequence).

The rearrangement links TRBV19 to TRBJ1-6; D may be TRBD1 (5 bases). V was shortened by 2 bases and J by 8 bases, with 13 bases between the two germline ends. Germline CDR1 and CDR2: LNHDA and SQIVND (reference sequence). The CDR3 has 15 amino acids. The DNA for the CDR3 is TGTGCCAGTAGTATAAACGTCGACAGCTATTCACCCCTCCACTTT. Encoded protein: CASSINVDSYSPLHF.

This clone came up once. DNA for the CDR3: TGTGCCACTGCTCCTAGCGGGAGCTCCTACGAGCAGTACGTC. Encoded protein: CATAPSGSSYEQYV. The chain employs TRBV10-3 and TRBJ2-7, with TRBD2 identical over 10 bases. CDR3 length equals 14 residues. V was clipped by 10 bases and J by 0 bases; unmatched bases: 6. CDR1 is ENHRY and CDR2 is SYGVKD in the germline V gene.

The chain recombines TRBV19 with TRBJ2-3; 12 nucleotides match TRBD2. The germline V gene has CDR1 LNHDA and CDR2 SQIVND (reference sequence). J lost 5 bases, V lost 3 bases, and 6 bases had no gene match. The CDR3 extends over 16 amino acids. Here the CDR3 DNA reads TGTGCCAGTAGTATCCTAGCGGGAGGGCCAAAAGATACGCAGTATTTT. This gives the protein CASSILAGGPKDTQYF.

CDR3: CASSLFGGNPKETQYF. The CDR3 coding sequence is TGTGCCAGCAGCTTGTTCGGAGGAAACCCCAAGGAGACCCAGTACTTC. The chain couples TRBV5-4 to TRBJ2-5, with a weak D call TRBD2 (5 bases). The CDR3 sequence is 16 residues long. CDR1 and CDR2 (germline): SGHNT, YYREEE (reference sequence). V lost 1 base, J lost 5 bases, and 18 bases lay in between.

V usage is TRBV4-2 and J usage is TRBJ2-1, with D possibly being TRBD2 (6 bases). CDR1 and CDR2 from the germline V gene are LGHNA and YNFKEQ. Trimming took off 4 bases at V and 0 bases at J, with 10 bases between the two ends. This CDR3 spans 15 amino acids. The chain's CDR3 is CASSPKTSSYNEQFF. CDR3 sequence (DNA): TGTGCCAGCAGCCCCAAGACTAGCTCCTACAATGAGCAGTTCTTC.

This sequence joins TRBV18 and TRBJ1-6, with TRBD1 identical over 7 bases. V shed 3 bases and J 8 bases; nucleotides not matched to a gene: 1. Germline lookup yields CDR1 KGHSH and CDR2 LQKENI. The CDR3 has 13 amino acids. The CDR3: CASSPGTDSPLHF. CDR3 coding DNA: TGTGCCAGCTCACCCGGGACAGATTCACCCCTCCACTTT.